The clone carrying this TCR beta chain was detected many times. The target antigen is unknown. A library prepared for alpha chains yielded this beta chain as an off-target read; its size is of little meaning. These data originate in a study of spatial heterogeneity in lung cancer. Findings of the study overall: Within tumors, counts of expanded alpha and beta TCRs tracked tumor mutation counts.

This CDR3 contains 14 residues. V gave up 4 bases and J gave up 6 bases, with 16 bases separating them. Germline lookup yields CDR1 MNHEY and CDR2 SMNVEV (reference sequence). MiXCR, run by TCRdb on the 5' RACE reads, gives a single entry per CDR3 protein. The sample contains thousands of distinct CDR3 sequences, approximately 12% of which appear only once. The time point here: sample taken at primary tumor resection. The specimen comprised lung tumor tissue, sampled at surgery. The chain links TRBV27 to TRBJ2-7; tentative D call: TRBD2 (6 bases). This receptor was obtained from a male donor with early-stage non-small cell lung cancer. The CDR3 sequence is CASSSAGTQLEQYF. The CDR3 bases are TGTGCCAGCAGTTCCGCCGGGACTCAGCTCGAGCAGTACTTC.